This entry is about one T cell receptor (beta chain). Its antigen remains unknown. Clones were read by immunoSEQ multiplex PCR, and TCRdb kept only the in-frame ones, dropping some. The sample contains more than 100,000 clones, 70% to 90% of which appear only once. This specimen belongs to a study of T cell responses to AZD1222 COVID-19 vaccine. Study context: Pooling was applied to second doses at about 4 or about 12 weeks. Study observations and caveats: Spike-specific TCR breadth and depth were elevated following two AZD1222 doses. Spike-wide vaccine-associated CD4 TCRs dominated at 160-218 and 743-854. Within unmutated variant regions lay the reported targets of nearly half of spike-specific TCRs.

The V end lost 1 base, the J end lost 6 bases, and 10 bases lay between the germline ends. Germline CDR1 reads SGHRS; CDR2 reads YFSETQ. The CDR3 is 13 amino acids. This specimen consisted of peripheral blood, obtained on day 0 of AZD1222 vaccination. The gene calls are TRBV5-1 and TRBJ1-1; a weak D match, TRBD1 (6 bases). The TCR sequence derives from an adult in good health. In nucleotides, the CDR3 is TGCGCCAGCAGCTTGTCGAGGGGGGCTGAAGCTTTCTTT. The encoded protein is CASSLSRGAEAFF. Full variable domain (rest looked up from reference TRBV5-1 and TRBJ1-1): KAGVTQTPRYLIKTRGQQVTLSCSPISGHRSVSWYQQTPGQGLQFLFEYFSETQRNKGNFPGRFSGRQFSNSRSEMNVSTLELGDSALYLCASSLSRGAEAFFGQGTRLTVV.